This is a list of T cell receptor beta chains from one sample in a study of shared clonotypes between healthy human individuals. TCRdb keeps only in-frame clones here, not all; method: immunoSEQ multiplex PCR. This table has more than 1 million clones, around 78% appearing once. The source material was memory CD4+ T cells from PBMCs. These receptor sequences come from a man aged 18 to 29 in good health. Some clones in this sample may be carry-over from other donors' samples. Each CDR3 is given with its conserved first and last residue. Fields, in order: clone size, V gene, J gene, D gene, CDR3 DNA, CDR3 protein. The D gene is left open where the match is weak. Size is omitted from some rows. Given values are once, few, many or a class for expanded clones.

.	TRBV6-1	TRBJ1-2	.	TGTGCCAGCAGTGACTTTAGGACCGTTACCAACTATGGCTACACCTTC	CASSDFRTVTNYGYTF
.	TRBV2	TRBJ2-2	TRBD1	TGTGCCAGCAGAGGGACAGGGGGCACCACCGGGGAGCTGTTTTTT	CASRGTGGTTGELFF
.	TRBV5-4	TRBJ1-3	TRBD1	TGTGCCAGCAGTCGGACAGGGGGAACCCTCTCTGGAAACACCATATATTTT	CASSRTGGTLSGNTIYF
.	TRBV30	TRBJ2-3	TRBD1	TGTGCCTGGAGTTCCGGGACAGGGGGCTGGAATACGCAGTATTTT	CAWSSGTGGWNTQYF
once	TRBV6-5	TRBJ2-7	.	TGTGCCAGCAGTTACGGGGGTGAGCAGTACTTC	CASSYGGEQYF
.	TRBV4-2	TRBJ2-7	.	TGTGCCAGCAGCCAAGTGTTAGGGCAGGGGATTACCTACGAGCAGTACTTC	CASSQVLGQGITYEQYF
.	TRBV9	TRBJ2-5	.	TGTGCCAGCAGCCTCGGGACTCCATCCCAAGAGACCCAGTACTTC	CASSLGTPSQETQYF
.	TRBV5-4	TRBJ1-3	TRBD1	TGTGCCAGCAGCGGGACAGCCGGAAACACCATATATTTT	CASSGTAGNTIYF
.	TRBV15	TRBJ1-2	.	TGTGCCACCAGCGGAGGGGGGGGTCACTATGGCTACACCTTC	CATSGGGGHYGYTF
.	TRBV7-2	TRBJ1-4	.	TGTGCCAGCAGCTCAAAAGGCAACGGGAATGAAAAACTGTTTTTT	CASSSKGNGNEKLFF
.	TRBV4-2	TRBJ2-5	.	TGTGCCAGCAGCCAGACTGGCGGAGCGGCTCAAGAGACCCAGTACTTC	CASSQTGGAAQETQYF
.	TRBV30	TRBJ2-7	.	TGTGCCTGGAGTCCTCCCGGCTCCTACGAGCAGTACTTC	CAWSPPGSYEQYF
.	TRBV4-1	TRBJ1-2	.	TGCGCCAGCAGCCAAGGCCCTCAAGATATCCTTAACTATGGCTACACCTTC	CASSQGPQDILNYGYTF
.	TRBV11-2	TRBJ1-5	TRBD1	TGTGCCAGCAGCTTAGGGACAGGGGGCTTCAATCAGCCCCAGCATTTT	CASSLGTGGFNQPQHF
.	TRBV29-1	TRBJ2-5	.	TGCAGCGTTGTGCGGGGCGTGATTGAGACCCAGTACTTC	CSVVRGVIETQYF
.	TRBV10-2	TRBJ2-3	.	TGCGCCAGCATTATGCCGGGCACAGATACGCAGTATTTT	CASIMPGTDTQYF
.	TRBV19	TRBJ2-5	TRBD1	TGTGCCAGTAGTGTCGGGACAGGGGTCCTGGAGACCCAGTACTTC	CASSVGTGVLETQYF
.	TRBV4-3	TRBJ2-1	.	TGCGCCAGCAGCCAAGATTGGGGCGTCTCTGGTTACAATGAGCAGTTCTTC	CASSQDWGVSGYNEQFF
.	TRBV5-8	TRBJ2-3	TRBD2	TGTGCCAGCAGCTTGCCGGGCGGGAGTACAGATACGCAGTATTTT	CASSLPGGSTDTQYF
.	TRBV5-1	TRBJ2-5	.	TGCGCCAGCAGCTTCTTCCTACCCGAAGAGACCCAGTACTTC	CASSFFLPEETQYF
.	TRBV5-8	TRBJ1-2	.	TGTGCCAGCAGCTTGGGGTCGTGGGGGTATGGCTACACCTTC	CASSLGSWGYGYTF
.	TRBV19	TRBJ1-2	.	TGTGCCAGTAGTTTTAGTACGGTCATCTATGGCTACACCTTC	CASSFSTVIYGYTF
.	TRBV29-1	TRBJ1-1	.	TGCAGCGTTTCCCGAAGATGGATGAACACTGAAGCTTTCTTT	CSVSRRWMNTEAFF
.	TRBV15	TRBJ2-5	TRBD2	TGTGCCACCAGCAGATCGGGACTAGCGGGAGGGCAAGAGACCCAGTACTTC	CATSRSGLAGGQETQYF
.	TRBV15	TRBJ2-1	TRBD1	TGTGCCACCAGCAATACTTTCCGGGACAGGGGTGGGGAGCAGTTCTTC	CATSNTFRDRGGEQFF
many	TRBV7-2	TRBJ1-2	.	TGTGCCAGCAGCTTACACAGTGGGGCGCAGGGAGGTGGCTACACCTTC	CASSLHSGAQGGGYTF
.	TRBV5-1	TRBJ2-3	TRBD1	TGCGCCAGCAATAGGGACAGGGGCACAGATACGCAGTATTTT	CASNRDRGTDTQYF
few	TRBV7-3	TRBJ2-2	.	TGTGCCAGCAGCGGAGCAGGGAGCACTACCGGGGAGCTGTTTTTT	CASSGAGSTTGELFF
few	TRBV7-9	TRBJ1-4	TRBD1	TGTGCCAGCAGCTCGGGACAGGGGGATGAAAAACTGTTTTTT	CASSSGQGDEKLFF
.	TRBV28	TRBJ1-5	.	TGTGCCAGCAGTTTTTGGGGTGGCGGCAATCAGCCCCAGCATTTT	CASSFWGGGNQPQHF
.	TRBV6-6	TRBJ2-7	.	TGTGCCAGCTGGTCCACAATAACAGGGGAGCAGTACTTC	CASWSTITGEQYF
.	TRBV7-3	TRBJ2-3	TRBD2	TGTGCCAGCAGCGTGGGACTAGCGGAAACAGATACGCAGTATTTT	CASSVGLAETDTQYF
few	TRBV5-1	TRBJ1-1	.	TGCGCCAGCAGCGAACAGGGGAACACTGAAGCTTTCTTT	CASSEQGNTEAFF
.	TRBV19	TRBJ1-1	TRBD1	TGTGCCAGCGGAGGGACAGGGGGGTTCACTGAAGCTTTCTTT	CASGGTGGFTEAFF
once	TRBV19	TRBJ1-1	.	.	CASSVRARGTEAFF
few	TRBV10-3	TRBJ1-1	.	TGTGCCATCAGTGACAGGGGTGGGCTGGGCACTGAAGCTTTCTTT	CAISDRGGLGTEAFF
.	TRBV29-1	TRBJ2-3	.	TGCAGCGGAGCGAGACAGAGCACAGATACGCAGTATTTT	CSGARQSTDTQYF
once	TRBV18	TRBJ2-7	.	TGTGCCAGCTCGGGCTCCCGGAACTACGAGCAGTACTTC	CASSGSRNYEQYF
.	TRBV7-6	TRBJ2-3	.	TGTGCCAGCAGCTTAGTTTCGGGTACAGATACGCAGTATTTT	CASSLVSGTDTQYF
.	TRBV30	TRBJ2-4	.	TGTGCCTGGAGCCGGGGCGAAAAGGGGGGAAACATTCAGTACTTC	CAWSRGEKGGNIQYF
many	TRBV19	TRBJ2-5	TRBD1	TGTGCCAGTAGCACGGACAGGGACAGGTCCCAGTACTTC	CASSTDRDRSQYF
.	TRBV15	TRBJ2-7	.	TGTGCCACCAGCAGAGGGGGCAGATACGAGCAGTACTTC	CATSRGGRYEQYF
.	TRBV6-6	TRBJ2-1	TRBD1	TGTGCCAGCAGTAAACAAAGTACAGGGGTATTAGAGCAGTTCTTC	CASSKQSTGVLEQFF
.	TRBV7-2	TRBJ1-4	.	TGTGCCAGCAGCTTGTACTCGAAGAGTAATGAAAAACTGTTTTTT	CASSLYSKSNEKLFF
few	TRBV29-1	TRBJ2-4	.	TGCAGCGTTGGAGAATCCAAAAACATTCAGTACTTC	CSVGESKNIQYF
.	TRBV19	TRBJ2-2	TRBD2	TGTGCCAGTAGTCTAAGCGGGAAGAACACCGGGGAGCTGTTTTTT	CASSLSGKNTGELFF
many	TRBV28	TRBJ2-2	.	TGTGCCAGCAGAGAGGGGAACACCGGGGAGCTGTTTTTT	CASREGNTGELFF
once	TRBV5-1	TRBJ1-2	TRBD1	TGCGCCAGCAACCCGGACAGGGGCTATGGCTACACCTTC	CASNPDRGYGYTF
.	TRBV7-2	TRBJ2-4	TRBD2	TGTGCCAGCAGACCCGCTAGCGGAAACATTCAGTACTTC	CASRPASGNIQYF
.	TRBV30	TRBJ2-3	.	TGTGCCTGGAGAGCCAGCGGTAGCACAGATACGCAGTATTTT	CAWRASGSTDTQYF
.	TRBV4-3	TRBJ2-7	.	TGCGCCAGCAGCCAAGCACAGAACTACGAGCAGTACTTC	CASSQAQNYEQYF
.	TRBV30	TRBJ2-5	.	TGTGCCTGGAGGGCTGAGGAGACCCAGTACTTC	CAWRAEETQYF